One TCR beta chain is described in this entry. This clonotype has at least ten counts. The antigen it binds to is not known. Base qualities are not recorded, but no much larger clone differs from it by a single base. Libraries were constructed by PCR. The instrument given in TCRdb is Illumina HiSeq 2500. Molecular barcoding was employed in the preparation of TCR libraries, with unique molecular identifiers being used to normalize TCRbeta repertoire quantification. Using fastp at Q25 and MiXCR, TCRdb reprocessed the public reads and kept productive beta chains. Under each unique CDR3 protein, matching rows form one entry showing the most common genes and DNA. The sample profile shows 450,000 to 550,000 distinct CDR3 sequences; over 10% of them were found once. The ten largest clones add up to 12% to 15% of the sample. Deletion took 5 bases off V and 5 bases off J, with a span of 16 bases between the germline ends. CDR3 length: 14 amino acids, cysteine to valine. Solely the CDR3 DNA is kept, with 42 bases framed from the first base. The germline V gene (reference sequence) gives CDR1 as SEHNR and CDR2 as FQNEAQ.

In light of the paper, this sample's treatment or condition label describes: allogeneic hematopoietic cell transplantation with graft depleted of TCRalphabeta T cells and CD19 B cells. Transplant recipients were children who received TCRalphabeta/CD19-depleted allogeneic hematopoietic cell grafts. The data derive from a study of T-cell reconstitution after alpha-beta-depleted transplantation in children (TCRdb year 2016). Background for the entire study: The study quantitatively tracked T-cell immune reconstitution after TCRalphabeta/CD19-depleted allogeneic hematopoietic cell transplantation in children using TCR repertoire profiling.

Results and caveats for the whole study, not just this receptor: The frequencies of hyperexpanded clones fell over the following months, and after one year, T-cell counts and TCRbeta diversity were mostly attributed to newly produced T cells. In some patients, the high TCRbeta diversity seen at day 60 was put down to recipient T cells and intrathymic progenitors that had survived conditioning. About two months after transplant, the apparently early recovery of alphabetaT-cell counts reportedly depended on just several hundred clones that had expanded rapidly and came from non-depleted graft cells.

The sample consisted of PBMCs, mostly from graft donor cells, taken 180 days after TCRalphabeta/CD19-depleted stem cell transplant. The receptor was isolated from a female patient aged 2-10 years who had a stem cell transplant for aplastic anemia, so the T cells may come from the graft donor. The rearranged segments are TRBV7-9 and TRBJ2-7; TRBD2 is a weak D gene call, 5 bases matching. Here is the DNA: TGTGCCAGCAGCCCCGACTACACGAACCACGAGCAGTACGTC. Protein translation: CASSPDYTNHEQYV.